This is a list of T cell receptor beta chains from one sample in a study of spatial heterogeneity in lung cancer. TCRdb re-derived calls from the 5' RACE reads in MiXCR, one entry per CDR3 protein. This sample has about 82,000 distinct CDR3 sequences, with 10% to 15% found just once. The specimen was PBMCs, collected at surgery. These receptors all stem from a male donor with early-stage non-small cell lung cancer. Both conserved end residues are part of each CDR3. The D gene is left open where the match is weak. Clone size is shown for a subset of rows, as once, few, many or a class of expanded clone.

abundance,j_gene,d_gene,v_gene,CDR3nt,CDR3aa
NA,TRBJ2-7,NA,TRBV6-1,TGTGCCAGCAGCGATGACAGCTACGAGCAGTACTTC,CASSDDSYEQYF
NA,TRBJ2-7,TRBD1,TRBV11-2,TGTGCCAGCAGCGTGGACAGGGAGCACGAGCAGTACTTC,CASSVDREHEQYF
few,TRBJ2-2,NA,TRBV6-1,TGTGCCAGCAGTGAAGAGGGGGGGACGTTCCCCAACCTTGGGGAGCTGTTTTTT,CASSEEGGTFPNLGELFF
many,TRBJ2-2,NA,TRBV5-1,TGCGCCAGCAGCTTGTCGGGGGGCAAGAACACCGGGGAGCTGTTTTTT,CASSLSGGKNTGELFF
few,TRBJ2-7,NA,TRBV20-1,TGCAGTGTCCGCGGCTCCTACGAGCAGTACTTC,CSVRGSYEQYF
NA,TRBJ1-5,NA,TRBV23-1,TGCGCCAGCAGTCAGACTCAGACGGCGAAGTATAGCAATCAGCCCCAGCATTTT,CASSQTQTAKYSNQPQHF
many,TRBJ1-5,NA,TRBV12-3/TRBV12-4,TGTGCCAGCAGCCCGGGGGCTCAGCCCCAGCATTTT,CASSPGAQPQHF
few,TRBJ2-7,NA,TRBV2,TGTGCCAGCAGGGTTGCACTTGGCTATGAGGGCGAGCAGTACTTC,CASRVALGYEGEQYF
many,TRBJ2-5,NA,TRBV10-3,TGTGCCATCAGTGCTGGGTCGCAAGAGACCCAGTACTTC,CAISAGSQETQYF
few,TRBJ2-1,TRBD2,TRBV29-1,TGCAGCGTCGTCGGACTAGCGGGAGTGGGCTACAATGAGCAGTTCTTC,CSVVGLAGVGYNEQFF
NA,TRBJ2-1,NA,TRBV29-1,TGCAGCGTTGCGGACGGGACACTGAATGGTGAGCAGTTCTTC,CSVADGTLNGEQFF
few,TRBJ2-7,NA,TRBV4-1,TGCGCCAGCAGCCAAGGCAGGGGAGACAACGAGCAGTACTTC,CASSQGRGDNEQYF
NA,TRBJ2-1,NA,TRBV2,TGTGCCAGCAGCCAAGCGGCAGGGCGGGGTGAGCAGTTCTTC,CASSQAAGRGEQFF
NA,TRBJ1-4,NA,TRBV2,TGTGCCAGCAGCGGGGATCGTGAAAAACTGTTTTTT,CASSGDREKLFF
NA,TRBJ2-1,NA,TRBV11-1,TGTGCCAGCACCCCGTTGAGTTACAATGAGCAGTTCTTC,CASTPLSYNEQFF
many,TRBJ1-1,NA,TRBV6-5,TGTGCCAGCAGTTCACAGGGAAACACTGAAGCTTTCTTT,CASSSQGNTEAFF
many,TRBJ2-1,TRBD2,TRBV9,TGTGCCAGCAGCGTAGAAGGACTAGCGGGAAGGTATGAGCAGTTCTTC,CASSVEGLAGRYEQFF
few,TRBJ2-2,NA,TRBV12-3/TRBV12-4,TGTGCCAGCAGTTTAGACCTCGGGAGAGACACCGGGGAGCTGTTTTTT,CASSLDLGRDTGELFF
NA,TRBJ2-3,TRBD2,TRBV11-2,TGTGCCAGCAGCTCAAACCCTCGGTCTGGACTAGCGGGGGATACGCAGTATTTT,CASSSNPRSGLAGDTQYF
NA,TRBJ1-1,NA,TRBV3-1,TGTGCCAGCAGCCAACCGGGTACAATGAACACTGAAGCTTTCTTT,CASSQPGTMNTEAFF
NA,TRBJ2-6,NA,TRBV27,TGTGCCAGGACGCGAGGGGCTGGGGCCAACGTCCTGACTTTC,CARTRGAGANVLTF
few,TRBJ2-7,NA,TRBV2,TGTGCCAGCAGTCCCGGGACCCGCTCCTACGAGCAGTACTTC,CASSPGTRSYEQYF
few,TRBJ2-5,TRBD2,TRBV29-1,TGCAGCGTTCCCGGGAGGGAGACCCAGTACTTC,CSVPGRETQYF
NA,TRBJ1-2,NA,TRBV27,TGTGCCAGCAGTTGGAAGATCGACTATGGCTACACCTTC,CASSWKIDYGYTF
NA,TRBJ2-1,NA,TRBV11-2,TGTGCCAGCAGCTCTCTACATGAGCAGTTCTTC,CASSSLHEQFF
few,TRBJ2-7,TRBD1,TRBV5-1,TGCGCCAGCAGCCCGGACAGGGCGATCTACGAGCAGTACTTC,CASSPDRAIYEQYF
few,TRBJ1-1,NA,TRBV20-1,TGCAGTGCCTCAAAGGGGGGGGCGAACACTGAAGCTTTCTTT,CSASKGGANTEAFF
few,TRBJ2-2,NA,TRBV12-3/TRBV12-4,TGTGCCAGCAGTTTAGAAGCAGGGAGGATCGGGACCGGGGAGCTGTTTTTT,CASSLEAGRIGTGELFF
few,TRBJ2-7,TRBD2,TRBV7-8,TGTGCCAGCAGCTCTACCGGGAGCGGGGGCAGGAACGAGCAGTACTTC,CASSSTGSGGRNEQYF